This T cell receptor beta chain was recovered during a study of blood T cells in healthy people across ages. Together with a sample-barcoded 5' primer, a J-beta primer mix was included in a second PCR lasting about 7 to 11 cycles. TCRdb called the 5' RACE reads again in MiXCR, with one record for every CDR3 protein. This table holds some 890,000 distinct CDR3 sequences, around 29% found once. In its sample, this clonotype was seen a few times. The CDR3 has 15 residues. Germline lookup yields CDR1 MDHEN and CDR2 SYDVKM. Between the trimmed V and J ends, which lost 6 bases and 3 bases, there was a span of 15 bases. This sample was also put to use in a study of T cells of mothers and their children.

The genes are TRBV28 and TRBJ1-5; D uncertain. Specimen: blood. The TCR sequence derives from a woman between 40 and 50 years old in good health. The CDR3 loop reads CASRRSRSLNQPQHF. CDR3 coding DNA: TGTGCCAGCAGGCGGAGCCGTAGCCTCAATCAGCCCCAGCATTTT. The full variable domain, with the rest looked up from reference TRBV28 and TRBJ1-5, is DVKVTQSSRYLVKRTGEKVFLECVQDMDHENMFWYRQDPGLGLRLIYFSYDVKMKEKGDIPEGYSVSREKKERFSLILESASTNQTSMYLCASRRSRSLNQPQHFGDGTRLSIL.